The 18 T cell receptor beta chains reported below all come from one sample, sequenced in a study of cytomegalovirus exposure and HLA in healthy donors. The primer mix had 60 Vbeta and 13 Jbeta primers. Some clones are missing from TCRdb's copy, which holds only in-frame ones; the method was immunoSEQ multiplex PCR. The table includes roughly 120,000 clones, about 83% detected once. The sample taken for sequencing was PBMCs. The source is a woman aged 40 to 50 in good health and CMV-seropositive.

The chain joins TRBV6-1 to TRBJ1-5, with 8 positions matching TRBD1. Unmatched junction bases numbered 2, after V lost 1 base and J lost 3 bases. The CDR3 extends over 15 amino acids. Germline values: CDR1 MNHNS, CDR2 SASEGT. The CDR3 spells CASSEGTGNNQPQHF. The CDR3 DNA reads as TGTGCCAGCAGTGAAGGGACAGGGAACAATCAGCCCCAGCATTTT.

The chain employs TRBV5-6 and TRBJ2-5; D is unresolved. The CDR3 sequence is 14 residues long. Trimming pared 1 base from V and 4 bases from J, leaving 11 bases between. The V gene's germline CDR1 is SGHDT and CDR2 YYEEEE. The CDR3 DNA reads as TGTGCCAGCAGCTTGAGTGAAGCTAGAGAGACCCAGTACTTC. It encodes CASSLSEARETQYF.

This sequence joins TRBV4-1 and TRBJ2-5; 15 nucleotides line up with TRBD2. Trimming took 2 bases from V and 7 from J; bases not matched to a gene: 2. This CDR3 has 15 residues. Germline-derived CDR1 and CDR2 are MGHRA and YSYEKL. This CDR3 reads CASSQMGLAGGTQYF. The CDR3 DNA reads TGCGCCAGCAGCCAAATGGGACTAGCGGGGGGGACCCAGTACTTC.

The chain joins TRBV15 to TRBJ1-1; possible D gene TRBD1, 5 bases. CDR1 and CDR2 (germline): LNHNV, YYDKDF (reference sequence). There are 13 residues in the CDR3. V dropped 4 bases and J dropped 0 bases, with 6 bases sitting between them. CDR3: CATSKDMNTEAFF. CDR3 DNA sequence: TGTGCCACCAGCAAGGACATGAACACTGAAGCTTTCTTT.

This clone came up once. This chain links TRBV2 with TRBJ2-2; 13 bases are a match to TRBD2. The J segment lost 7 bases and the V segment lost 8 bases, leaving 7 bases of the junction unmatched. The CDR3 is 15 residues long. The V gene's germline CDR1 is SNHLY and CDR2 FYNNEI. The CDR3, as DNA: TGTGCCAGCCGCGGGACTAGCGGGACTATCGGGGAGCTGTTTTTT. Protein: CASRGTSGTIGELFF. Complete variable domain (other parts from reference TRBV2 and TRBJ2-2): EPEVTQTPSHQVTQMGQEVILRCVPISNHLYFYWYRQILGQKVEFLVSFYNNEISEKSEIFDDQFSVERPDGSNFTLKIRSTKLEDSAMYFCASRGTSGTIGELFFGEGSRLTVL.

This chain links TRBV15 with TRBJ1-2; 8 nucleotides line up with TRBD1. The V and J ends lost 6 bases and 5 bases, in that order; junction bases with no gene match: 5. This CDR3 spans 13 amino acids. Germline values: CDR1 LNHNV, CDR2 YYDKDF (reference sequence). CDR3 coding DNA: TGTGCCACCAGGGGGACAGGCGGATATGGCTACACCTTC. Amino acid sequence: CATRGTGGYGYTF.

CDR3 in DNA: TGCGCCAGCAGCCAAGCAGCTGTGCCGGGACAGGGTTGGGAAAAACTGTTTTTT. Translating gives CASSQAAVPGQGWEKLFF. The chain has TRBV4-3 and TRBJ1-4; TRBD1 matches at 9 bases. The CDR3 spans 18 residues. The germline V gene encodes CDR1 LGHNA and CDR2 YSLEER. V lost 1 base, J lost 8 bases, and 14 bases stayed unmatched.

This clone was seen more than once but under ten times. The CDR3 DNA reads as TGCGCCAGCAGCTCATCTAGCGGGACTCAGACCCAGTACTTC. Translated: CASSSSSGTQTQYF. The chain is built from TRBV5-1 and TRBJ2-5, with 9 bases identical to TRBD2. V lost 3 bases to trimming and J lost 6 bases; unmatched junction nucleotides: 6. The CDR3 runs 14 residues. Per the germline V gene, CDR1 is SGHRS and CDR2 is YFSETQ.

CDR3 sequence: CASSVGTGSYNEQFF. In nucleotides, the CDR3 is TGTGCCAGCAGCGTCGGGACAGGCTCCTACAATGAGCAGTTCTTC. The chain couples TRBV9 to TRBJ2-1; TRBD1 matches at 8 bases. Germline-derived CDR1 and CDR2 are SGDLS and YYNGEE. V dropped 2 bases and J dropped 0; count of bases not matched to a gene: 1. This CDR3 is built from 15 residues.

The J gene is TRBJ1-1, the V gene TRBV6-4, with a weak D call TRBD1 (6 bases). CDR1 and CDR2 from the germline V gene are MRHNA and SNTAGT. The germline V and J ends were trimmed by 5 bases and 11 bases, with 18 bases remaining between them. The CDR3 spans 13 residues. The chain's CDR3 is CASSPRDTPRAFF. Here the CDR3 DNA reads TGTGCCAGCAGTCCCCGGGACACTCCTCGGGCTTTCTTT.

The rearrangement uses TRBV30 and TRBJ2-5; 11 bases fit TRBD2. The junction had 13 bases not matched to a gene; V was cut back by 5 bases and J by 5 bases. Germline V gives CDR1 GTSNPN, CDR2 SVGIG (reference sequence). The CDR3 is made up of 16 amino acids. The CDR3 reads CAWGSGLAVGGETQYF. The CDR3 region has the DNA TGTGCCTGGGGATCGGGACTAGCGGTGGGGGGGGAGACCCAGTACTTC.

The gene calls are TRBV11-2 and TRBJ2-6; 7 bases match TRBD1. The CDR3 runs 17 residues. Trimming at V came to 0 bases and at J to 3 bases, leaving 5 bases not matched to a gene. The germline V gene encodes CDR1 SGHAT and CDR2 FQNNGV. CDR3 DNA sequence: TGTGCCAGCAGCTTAGACAGGGGGTTTGTTGGGGCCAACGTCCTGACTTTC. Its translation: CASSLDRGFVGANVLTF.

This clone has only a few counts. This rearrangement joins TRBV13 to TRBJ2-3; maybe TRBD1 (6 bases). The V gene lost 5 bases and the J gene lost 4 bases, with 16 bases spanning the gap. This CDR3 region has 15 residues. The germline V gene has CDR1 PRHDT and CDR2 FYEKMQ (reference sequence). CDR3 loop: CASSARQVLADTQYF. Here the CDR3 DNA reads TGTGCCAGCAGCGCCCGACAGGTTTTGGCAGATACGCAGTATTTT. Supplemented by reference TRBV13 and TRBJ2-3, the full variable domain reads AAGVIQSPRHLIKEKRETATLKCYPIPRHDTVYWYQQGPGQDPQFLISFYEKMQSDKGSIPDRFSAQQFSDYHSELNMSSLELGDSALYFCASSARQVLADTQYFGPGTRLTVL.

This rearrangement joins TRBV5-1 to TRBJ1-6; a weak D match, TRBD1 (6 bases). Germline values: CDR1 SGHRS, CDR2 YFSETQ. V dropped 3 bases and J dropped 9 bases, with 16 bases sitting between them. The CDR3 has 15 amino acids. DNA of the CDR3: TGCGCCAGCAGCTCGGGGACACTCGAAAGTTCACCCCTCCACTTT. It yields the protein CASSSGTLESSPLHF.

CDR3: CASSLALFTGAGYEKLFF. The CDR3, as DNA: TGTGCCAGCAGCTTGGCCCTTTTCACAGGGGCCGGGTATGAAAAACTGTTTTTT. The chain links TRBV5-6 to TRBJ1-4, with 7 positions matching TRBD1. CDR3 length equals 18 residues. V lost 0 bases and J lost 6; bases outside the gene matches: 14. Germline lookup yields CDR1 SGHDT and CDR2 YYEEEE.

This rearrangement joins TRBV15 to TRBJ2-5, with D possibly TRBD2 on 5 matching bases. Germline V gives CDR1 LNHNV, CDR2 YYDKDF (reference sequence). The CDR3 sequence is 15 residues long. Deletions cut 5 bases from V and 4 bases from J, with 17 bases between. CDR3 coding DNA: TGTGCCACCAGCGGAACTAGGACCACTGCAGAGACCCAGTACTTC. This codes for CATSGTRTTAETQYF.

The count of this clone is one. The chain links TRBV5-8 to TRBJ1-1, with D uncertain. Trimming removed 3 bases from V and 1 base from J, with 10 bases in between. Germline CDR1 SGHTS, CDR2 YDEGEE. This CDR3 comprises 14 residues. CDR3 nucleotide sequence: TGTGCCAGCAGCTACTTCCGACAGAACACTGAAGCTTTCTTT. Protein sequence: CASSYFRQNTEAFF.

The chain has TRBV5-4 and TRBJ1-4; 8 positions agree with TRBD1. The CDR3 length is 15 residues. The trim removed 0 bases at V and 4 bases at J, leaving 2 bases unmatched. Per the germline V gene, CDR1 is SGHNT and CDR2 is YYREEE (reference sequence). CDR3 loop: CASSLGDRINEKLFF. The CDR3 nucleotides read TGTGCCAGCAGCTTGGGGGACAGGATTAATGAAAAACTGTTTTTT.